A selection of T cell receptor beta chains follows, all from one sample in a study of human T cells and chemical hapten exposure. TCRdb analysed the RACE reads with MiXCR anew, one entry per CDR3 protein. The top ten clones hold about 6% of a sample with roughly 46,000 distinct CDR3 sequences, approximately 4.8% of them seen once. The specimen was whole blood. These TCRs come from a human donor in good health. Some clones in this sample may be carry-over from other donors' samples. Both conserved end residues are part of each CDR3. D genes are given only for firm matches. Part of the rows lack a size; the others show once, few, many or a class for expanded clones.

D gene,J gene,CDR3 length,V gene,clone size,CDR3 protein,CDR3 DNA
NA,TRBJ2-3,16,TRBV28,many,CASNLPPGTDTDTQYF,TGTGCCAGCAACCTGCCCCCAGGGACGGATACAGATACGCAGTATTTT
NA,TRBJ1-2,15,TRBV25-1,few,CASSGGVKQAYGYTF,TGTGCCAGCAGTGGAGGCGTAAAACAGGCCTATGGCTACACCTTC
TRBD1,TRBJ1-3,18,TRBV27,many,CASSPRPSQGAGGNTIYF,TGTGCCAGCAGTCCCAGGCCTTCACAGGGGGCTGGTGGAAACACCATATATTTT
TRBD1,TRBJ1-2,14,TRBV6-5,few,CASGPGGVNYGYTF,TGTGCCAGCGGCCCAGGGGGCGTTAACTATGGCTACACCTTC
TRBD2,TRBJ2-7,16,TRBV27,many,CASSLSTSGSTYEQYF,TGTGCCAGCAGTTTATCGACTAGCGGGAGTACCTACGAGCAGTACTTC
TRBD1,TRBJ1-1,14,TRBV12-3/TRBV12-4,NA,CASSRQGTDTEAFF,TGTGCCAGCAGCCGACAGGGTACGGACACTGAAGCTTTCTTT
TRBD1,TRBJ2-1,16,TRBV7-8,NA,CASSLEDRGFYNEQFF,TGTGCCAGCAGCTTAGAGGACAGGGGCTTCTACAATGAGCAGTTCTTC
NA,TRBJ1-1,14,TRBV10-2,many,CASSESARYTEAFF,TGCGCCAGCAGTGAGTCCGCCCGTTACACTGAAGCTTTCTTT
NA,TRBJ1-1,15,TRBV4-1,many,CASRQAGTLNTEAFF,TGCGCCAGCAGGCAAGCCGGGACACTGAACACTGAAGCTTTCTTT
TRBD2,TRBJ2-2,13,TRBV29-1,NA,CSVELAGDGELFF,TGCAGCGTTGAACTAGCGGGGGACGGGGAGCTGTTTTTT
TRBD2,TRBJ2-3,19,TRBV27,few,CASSPRRSGLVKFTDTQYF,TGTGCCAGCAGCCCACGGAGATCGGGACTAGTGAAGTTCACAGATACGCAGTATTTT
NA,TRBJ2-7,14,TRBV28,few,CASSAQAPGNEQYF,TGTGCCAGCAGTGCCCAAGCTCCCGGCAACGAGCAGTACTTC
NA,TRBJ2-7,15,TRBV20-1,many,CSAIRWGERVNEQYF,TGCAGTGCTATTAGGTGGGGAGAGAGGGTAAACGAGCAGTACTTC
TRBD2,TRBJ2-6,18,TRBV6-1,many,CASNRLAGHFSGANVLTF,TGTGCCAGCAACAGACTAGCGGGACATTTCTCTGGGGCCAACGTCCTGACTTTC
NA,TRBJ2-1,13,TRBV7-6,many,CASSLGGFNEQFF,TGTGCCAGCAGCTTAGGAGGTTTCAATGAGCAGTTCTTC
TRBD1,TRBJ1-1,15,TRBV6-5,many,CASTLLADRGKETFF,TGTGCCAGCACCCTTCTAGCGGACAGGGGGAAGGAAACTTTCTTT
TRBD2,TRBJ2-1,16,TRBV5-1,few,CASSLVLAGNYNEQFF,TGCGCCAGCAGCTTGGTCCTAGCGGGGAACTACAATGAGCAGTTCTTC
NA,TRBJ2-3,15,TRBV7-3,many,CASSLELAGTDTQYF,TGTGCCAGCAGCTTAGAACTAGCTGGTACAGATACGCAGTATTTT
TRBD2,TRBJ2-1,18,TRBV28,few,CASSPRRTSGRSYNEQFF,TGTGCCAGCAGTCCACGGCGGACTAGCGGGAGGTCCTACAATGAGCAGTTCTTC
NA,TRBJ2-6,14,TRBV11-2,many,CASSLVTLVRVLTF,TGTGCCAGCAGCTTAGTCACGCTAGTTAGGGTCCTGACTTTC
TRBD1,TRBJ2-1,15,TRBV6-1,few,CASRTGTGGYNEQFF,TGTGCCAGCAGGACCGGGACAGGGGGGTACAATGAGCAGTTCTTC
TRBD2,TRBJ2-5,15,TRBV18,NA,CASSPLGLNRETQYF,TGTGCCAGCTCACCACTGGGACTAAACCGAGAGACCCAGTACTTC
NA,TRBJ2-1,15,TRBV24-1,many,CATSDLRLKGSEQFF,TGTGCCACCAGTGATTTGCGGCTAAAAGGTAGTGAGCAGTTCTTC
NA,TRBJ2-7,16,TRBV4-1,few,CASSQDLTPRSYEQYF,TGCGCCAGCAGCCAAGATCTAACTCCCCGCTCCTACGAGCAGTACTTC
NA,TRBJ1-5,15,TRBV12-3/TRBV12-4,NA,CASSPIGGSNQPQHF,TGTGCCAGCAGCCCTATAGGGGGAAGCAATCAGCCCCAGCATTTT
NA,TRBJ2-3,16,TRBV20-1,many,CSAPITGFTSTDTQYF,TGCAGTGCTCCAATAACAGGGTTTACTAGCACAGATACGCAGTATTTT
TRBD2,TRBJ2-7,13,TRBV28,many,CASSWTSGYEQYF,TGTGCCAGCAGTTGGACTAGCGGCTACGAGCAGTACTTC
NA,TRBJ2-7,15,TRBV28,NA,CASRPTGTGSGEQYF,TGTGCCAGCAGGCCAACCGGGACGGGGTCGGGGGAGCAGTACTTC
NA,TRBJ2-3,14,TRBV29-1,NA,CSVGGEMRADTQYF,TGCAGCGTTGGCGGGGAGATGCGCGCAGATACGCAGTATTTT
NA,TRBJ2-3,16,TRBV5-1,NA,CASSLGGASGSDTQYF,TGCGCCAGCAGCTTGGGGGGGGCTAGCGGATCAGATACGCAGTATTTT
NA,TRBJ1-4,16,TRBV18,few,CASSPPGIGAIEKLFF,TGTGCCAGCTCACCACCGGGGATAGGGGCGATAGAAAAACTGTTTTTT
NA,TRBJ1-1,14,TRBV29-1,many,CSVLPGHPNTEAFF,TGCAGCGTTCTACCGGGACACCCGAACACTGAAGCTTTCTTT
NA,TRBJ2-2,12,TRBV27,few,CASSLRRGELFF,TGTGCCAGCAGTTTACGCCGGGGGGAGCTGTTTTTT
NA,TRBJ2-2,12,TRBV5-1,many,CASSYNTGELFF,TGCGCCAGCAGTTATAACACCGGGGAGCTGTTTTTT
TRBD1,TRBJ2-5,14,TRBV27,many,CASSVHRGRETQYF,TGTGCCAGCAGTGTTCACAGGGGTCGGGAGACCCAGTACTTC
TRBD2,TRBJ2-5,15,TRBV5-1,few,CASSLDPSGRETQYF,TGCGCCAGCAGCCTGGACCCTAGCGGGAGGGAGACCCAGTACTTC
NA,TRBJ1-5,14,TRBV30,few,CAWDTGLTNQPQHF,TGTGCCTGGGATACAGGGTTAACCAATCAGCCCCAGCATTTT
TRBD1,TRBJ1-1,14,TRBV20-1,many,CSASTGSADTEAFF,TGCAGTGCTTCGACAGGGAGTGCGGACACTGAAGCTTTCTTT
NA,TRBJ2-7,13,TRBV2,many,CASSEGPGYEQYF,TGTGCCAGCAGTGAAGGCCCCGGCTACGAGCAGTACTTC
NA,TRBJ1-1,16,TRBV20-1,few,CSARPPRAGIPLKAFF,TGCAGTGCTAGACCACCACGGGCAGGGATCCCCCTTAAAGCTTTCTTT
NA,TRBJ2-1,12,TRBV27,many,CASSLSGDEQFF,TGTGCCAGCAGTTTGAGCGGTGATGAGCAGTTCTTC
TRBD1,TRBJ2-5,16,TRBV6-5,NA,CASSSGTGVPQETQYF,TGTGCCAGCAGTTCCGGGACAGGGGTCCCCCAAGAGACCCAGTACTTC
NA,TRBJ1-3,13,TRBV6-5,few,CASSYSGRNTIYF,TGTGCCAGCAGTTATTCGGGGAGAAACACCATATATTTT
NA,TRBJ1-2,13,TRBV6-5,NA,CASSYARNFGYTF,TGTGCCAGCAGTTACGCCAGAAACTTCGGCTACACCTTC
TRBD2,TRBJ2-1,15,TRBV20-1,few,CSANPTSGRGDEQFF,TGCAGTGCAAATCCGACTAGCGGGAGAGGGGATGAGCAGTTCTTC
TRBD2,TRBJ2-1,20,TRBV7-8,many,CASSSSSGRSPRSSYNEQFF,TGTGCCAGCAGCTCCTCAAGCGGGAGATCGCCCCGAAGCTCCTACAATGAGCAGTTCTTC
NA,TRBJ1-5,14,TRBV19,few,CASSAPGAGQPQHF,TGTGCCAGTAGCGCCCCGGGGGCAGGTCAGCCCCAGCATTTT
NA,TRBJ1-5,13,TRBV30,few,CAWSASGASPQHF,TGTGCCTGGAGCGCCTCAGGGGCGTCGCCCCAGCATTTT
NA,TRBJ2-5,18,TRBV7-3,NA,CASSLKATDWTHQETQYF,TGTGCCAGCAGCTTAAAAGCGACGGATTGGACACACCAAGAGACCCAGTACTTC
NA,TRBJ1-3,16,TRBV14,few,CASSQGHRASGNTIYF,TGTGCCAGCAGCCAAGGCCACCGGGCGTCTGGAAACACCATATATTTT
TRBD1,TRBJ2-7,13,TRBV27,many,CASRTGSSYEQYF,TGTGCCAGCCGGACAGGCTCCTCCTACGAGCAGTACTTC
TRBD1,TRBJ2-7,13,TRBV29-1,many,CSVAGTGGYEQYF,TGCAGCGTCGCCGGGACAGGGGGGTACGAGCAGTACTTC
NA,TRBJ2-6,15,TRBV27,NA,CASSVTVSGANVLTF,TGTGCCAGCAGTGTTACAGTCTCTGGGGCCAACGTCCTGACTTTC
NA,TRBJ1-1,16,TRBV12-3/TRBV12-4,NA,CASSPASQVLSTEAFF,TGTGCCAGCAGCCCCGCCTCACAGGTCCTCAGCACTGAAGCTTTCTTT